This TCR beta chain was observed in a study of T cell responses to AZD1222 COVID-19 vaccine. Findings and caveats of the study: Sampling captured repertoires only after the peak T cell response. Seropositive AZD1222 recipients at baseline numbered only 5 to 7.

Sequencing used immunoSEQ multiplex PCR; TCRdb keeps in-frame clones, though not all of them. The table shows around 200,000 clones, with 85% to 95% occurring only once. Worth noting for this clone: Its matching antigen is unknown.

Germline V gene data show CDR1 as SGHAT and CDR2 as FQNNGV. Trimming took off 5 bases at V and 2 bases at J, with 17 bases between the two ends. The CDR3 runs to 16 residues. Specimen: peripheral blood, collected 28 days after the second dose of the MenACWY control vaccine. The V call is TRBV11-2, the J call TRBJ2-3; D call uncertain. This TCR was recovered from an adult who received the MenACWY meningococcal vaccine as a control. The CDR3 nucleotides are TGTGCCAGCAGCGCTATTGAGCGCCGGGCCACAGATACGCAGTATTTT. Translated: CASSAIERRATDTQYF.